This TCR beta chain was found in a study of response to subunit inactivated influenza vaccine. TCRdb recomputed calls from the RT-PCR reads with MiXCR, one row per CDR3 protein. The top ten clones hold about 9.4% of a sample with 300,000 to 350,000 distinct CDR3 sequences, 22% of them seen once. The CDR3 runs to 13 residues. The V gene's germline CDR1 is ENHRY and CDR2 SYGVKD. The J segment lost 7 bases and the V segment lost 6 bases, leaving 4 bases of the junction unmatched. The V and J genes are TRBV10-3 and TRBJ2-1, with 9 bases aligning to TRBD2. The origin of this receptor is a man between 45 and 75 years old who received an inactivated influenza vaccine. The sequenced sample was PBMCs from blood, obtained 21 months after vaccination. CDR3 protein: CAIRGTSTNEQFF. As DNA, the CDR3 is TGTGCCATCAGAGGGACTAGCACTAATGAGCAGTTCTTC.